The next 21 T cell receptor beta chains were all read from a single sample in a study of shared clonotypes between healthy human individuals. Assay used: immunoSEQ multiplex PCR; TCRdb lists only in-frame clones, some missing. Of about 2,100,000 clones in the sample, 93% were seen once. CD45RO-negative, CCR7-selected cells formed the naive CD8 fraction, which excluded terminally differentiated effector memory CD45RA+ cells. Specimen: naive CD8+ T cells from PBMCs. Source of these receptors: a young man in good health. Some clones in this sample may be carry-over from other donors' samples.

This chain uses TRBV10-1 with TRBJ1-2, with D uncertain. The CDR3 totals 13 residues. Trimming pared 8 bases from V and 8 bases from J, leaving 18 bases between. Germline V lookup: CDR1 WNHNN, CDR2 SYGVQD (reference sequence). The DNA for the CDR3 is TGCGCCAGCTCGGGTCTCTTTGGGGAAGGCTACACCTTC. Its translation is CASSGLFGEGYTF.

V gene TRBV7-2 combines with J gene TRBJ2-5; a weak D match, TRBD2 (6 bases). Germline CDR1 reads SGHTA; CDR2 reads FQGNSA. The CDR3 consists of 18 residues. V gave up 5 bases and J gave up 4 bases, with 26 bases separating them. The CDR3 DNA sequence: TGTGCCAGCAGCCCTCGGGGGAGTCCGGGCCTACTAGGAGAGACCCAGTACTTC. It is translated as CASSPRGSPGLLGETQYF. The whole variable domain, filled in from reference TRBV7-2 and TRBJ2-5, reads GAGVSQSPSNKVTEKGKDVELRCDPISGHTALYWYRQSLGQGLEFLIYFQGNSAPDKSGLPSDRFSAERTGGSVSTLTIQRTQQEDSAVYLCASSPRGSPGLLGETQYFGPGTRLLVL.

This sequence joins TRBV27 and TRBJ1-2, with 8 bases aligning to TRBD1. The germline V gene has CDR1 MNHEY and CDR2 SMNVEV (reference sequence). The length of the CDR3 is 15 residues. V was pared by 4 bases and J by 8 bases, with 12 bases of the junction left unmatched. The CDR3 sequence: CASSSGRTGWRGYTF. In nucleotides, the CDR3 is TGTGCCAGCAGTTCCGGACGGACAGGGTGGCGGGGCTACACCTTC.

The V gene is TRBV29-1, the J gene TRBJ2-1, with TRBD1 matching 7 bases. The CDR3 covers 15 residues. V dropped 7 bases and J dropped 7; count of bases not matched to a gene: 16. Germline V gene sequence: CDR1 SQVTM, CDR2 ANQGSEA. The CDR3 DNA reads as TGCAGCGGAGCCCCCGGGACAGCCACGGGAAATGAGCAGTTCTTC. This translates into CSGAPGTATGNEQFF.

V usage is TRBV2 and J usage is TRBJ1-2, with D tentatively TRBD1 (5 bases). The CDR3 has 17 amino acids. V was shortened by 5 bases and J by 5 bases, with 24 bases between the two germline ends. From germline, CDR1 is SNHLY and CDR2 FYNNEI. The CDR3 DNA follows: TGTGCCAGCAGTACCGAAGCGGCAGGGCCACTAACATATGGCTACACCTTC. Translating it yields CASSTEAAGPLTYGYTF.

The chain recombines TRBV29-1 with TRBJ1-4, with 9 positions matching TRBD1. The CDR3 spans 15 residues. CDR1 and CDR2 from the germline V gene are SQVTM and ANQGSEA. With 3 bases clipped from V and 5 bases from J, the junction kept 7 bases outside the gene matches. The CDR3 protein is CSVDLGTGLNEKLFF. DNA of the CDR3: TGCAGCGTTGACCTCGGGACAGGGTTAAATGAAAAACTGTTTTTT. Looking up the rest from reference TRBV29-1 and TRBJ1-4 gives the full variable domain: SAVISQKPSRDICQRGTSLTIQCQVDSQVTMMFWYRQQPGQSLTLIATANQGSEATYESGFVIDKFPISRPNLTFSTLTVSNMSPEDSSIYLCSVDLGTGLNEKLFFGSGTQLSVL.

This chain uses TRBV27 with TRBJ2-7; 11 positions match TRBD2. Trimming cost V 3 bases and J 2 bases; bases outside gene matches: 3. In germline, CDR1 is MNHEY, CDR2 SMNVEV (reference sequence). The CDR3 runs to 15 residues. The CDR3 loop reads CASSFIAGGPYEQYF. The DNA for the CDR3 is TGTGCCAGCAGTTTTATAGCGGGAGGGCCCTACGAGCAGTACTTC.

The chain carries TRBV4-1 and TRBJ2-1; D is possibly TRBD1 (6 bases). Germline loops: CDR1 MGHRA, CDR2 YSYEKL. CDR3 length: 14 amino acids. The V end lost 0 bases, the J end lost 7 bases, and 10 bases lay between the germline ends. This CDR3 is CASSQESRGNEQFF. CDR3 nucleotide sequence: TGCGCCAGCAGCCAAGAAAGCAGGGGTAATGAGCAGTTCTTC.

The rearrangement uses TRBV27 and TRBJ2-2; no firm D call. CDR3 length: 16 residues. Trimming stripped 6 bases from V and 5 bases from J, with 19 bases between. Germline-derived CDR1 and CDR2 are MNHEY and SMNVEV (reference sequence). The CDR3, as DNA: TGTGCCAGCAGACGGTCTTGGTCAGTCGTTACCGGGGAGCTGTTTTTT. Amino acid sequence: CASRRSWSVVTGELFF.

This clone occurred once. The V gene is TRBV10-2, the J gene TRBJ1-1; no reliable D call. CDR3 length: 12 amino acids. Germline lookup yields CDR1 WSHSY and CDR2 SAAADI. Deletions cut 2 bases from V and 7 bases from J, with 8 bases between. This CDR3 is CASSEAGSEAFF. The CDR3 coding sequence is TGCGCCAGCAGTGAGGCGGGGAGTGAAGCTTTCTTT.

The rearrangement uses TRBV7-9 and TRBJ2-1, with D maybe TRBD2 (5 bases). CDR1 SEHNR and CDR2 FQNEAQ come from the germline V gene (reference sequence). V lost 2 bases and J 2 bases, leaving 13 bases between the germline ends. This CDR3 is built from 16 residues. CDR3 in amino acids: CASSLITGRPYNEQFF. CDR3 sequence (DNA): TGTGCCAGCAGCTTAATTACGGGGAGACCCTACAATGAGCAGTTCTTC.

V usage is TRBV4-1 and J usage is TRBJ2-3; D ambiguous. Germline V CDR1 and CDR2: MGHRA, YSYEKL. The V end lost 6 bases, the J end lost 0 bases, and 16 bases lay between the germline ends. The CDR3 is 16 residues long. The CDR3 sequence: CASRLGPIGSTDTQYF. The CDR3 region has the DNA TGCGCCAGCAGACTCGGACCCATCGGGAGCACAGATACGCAGTATTTT.

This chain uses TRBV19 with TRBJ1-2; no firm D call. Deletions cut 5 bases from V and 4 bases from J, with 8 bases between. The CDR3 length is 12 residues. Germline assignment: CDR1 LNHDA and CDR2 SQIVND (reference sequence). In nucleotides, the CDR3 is TGTGCCAGTAGTTGGGCCCCCTATGGCTACACCTTC. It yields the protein CASSWAPYGYTF.

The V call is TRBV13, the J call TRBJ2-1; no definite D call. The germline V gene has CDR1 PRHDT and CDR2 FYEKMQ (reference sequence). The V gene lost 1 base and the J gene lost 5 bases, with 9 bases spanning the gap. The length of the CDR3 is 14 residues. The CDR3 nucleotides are TGTGCCAGCAGCTTAGTAGCAGAAGACAATGAGCAGTTCTTC. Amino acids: CASSLVAEDNEQFF.

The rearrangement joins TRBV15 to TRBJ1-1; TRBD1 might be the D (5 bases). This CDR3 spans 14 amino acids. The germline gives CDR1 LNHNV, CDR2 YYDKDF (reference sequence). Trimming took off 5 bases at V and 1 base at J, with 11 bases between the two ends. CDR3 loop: CATSGGGGNTEAFF. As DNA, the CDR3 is TGTGCCACCAGCGGCGGGGGTGGGAACACTGAAGCTTTCTTT. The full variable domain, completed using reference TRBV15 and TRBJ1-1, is DAMVIQNPRYQVTQFGKPVTLSCSQTLNHNVMYWYQQKSSQAPKLLFHYYDKDFNNEADTPDNFQSRRPNTSFCFLDIRSPGLGDTAMYLCATSGGGGNTEAFFGQGTRLTVV.

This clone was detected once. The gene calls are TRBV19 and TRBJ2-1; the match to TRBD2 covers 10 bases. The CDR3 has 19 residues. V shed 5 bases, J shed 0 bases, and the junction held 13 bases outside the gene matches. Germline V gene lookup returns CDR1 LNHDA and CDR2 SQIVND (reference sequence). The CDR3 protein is CASSPGLADIPSSYNEQFF. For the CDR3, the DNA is TGTGCCAGTAGTCCCGGACTAGCGGATATACCGAGCTCCTACAATGAGCAGTTCTTC.

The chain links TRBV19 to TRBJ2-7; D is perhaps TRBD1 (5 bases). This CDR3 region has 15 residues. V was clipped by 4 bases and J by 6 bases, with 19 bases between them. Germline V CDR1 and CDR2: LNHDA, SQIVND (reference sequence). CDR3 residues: CASSNRPGSPLEQYF. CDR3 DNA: TGTGCCAGTAGTAACAGGCCAGGTTCCCCCCTCGAGCAGTACTTC.

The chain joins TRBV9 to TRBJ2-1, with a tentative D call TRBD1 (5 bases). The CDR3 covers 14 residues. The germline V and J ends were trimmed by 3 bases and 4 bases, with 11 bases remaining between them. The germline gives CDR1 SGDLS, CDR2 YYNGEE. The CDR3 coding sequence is TGTGCCAGCAGCGCCAAACAGGCTTACAATGAGCAGTTCTTC. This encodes CASSAKQAYNEQFF.

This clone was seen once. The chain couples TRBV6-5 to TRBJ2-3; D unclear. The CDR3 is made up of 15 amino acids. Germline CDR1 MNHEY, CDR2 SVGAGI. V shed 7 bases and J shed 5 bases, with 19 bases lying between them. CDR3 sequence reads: CASTSRKQPVDTQYF. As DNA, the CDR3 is TGTGCCAGCACCTCCAGGAAACAACCGGTAGATACGCAGTATTTT.

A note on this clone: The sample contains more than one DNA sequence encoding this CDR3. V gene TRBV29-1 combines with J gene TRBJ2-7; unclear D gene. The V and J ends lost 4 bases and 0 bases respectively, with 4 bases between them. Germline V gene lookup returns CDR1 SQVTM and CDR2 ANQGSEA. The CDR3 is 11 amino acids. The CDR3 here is CSVATSYEQYF. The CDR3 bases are TGCAGCGTTGCGACCTCCTACGAGCAGTACTTC.

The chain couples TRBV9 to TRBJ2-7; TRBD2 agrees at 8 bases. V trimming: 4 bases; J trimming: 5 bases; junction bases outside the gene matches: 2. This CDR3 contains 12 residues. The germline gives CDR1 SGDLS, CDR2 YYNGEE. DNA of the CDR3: TGTGCCAGCAGCCCCGGGGGGGACGAGCAGTACTTC. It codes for CASSPGGDEQYF.